This is a list of T cell receptor beta chains from one sample in a study of cytomegalovirus exposure and HLA in healthy donors. The assay was immunoSEQ multiplex PCR, and TCRdb's table has in-frame clones only and misses some. The repertoire holds just over 150,000 clones, with 85% as singletons. Sequencing input: PBMCs. Source of these receptors: a woman aged 18-35 years in good health and CMV-seronegative. The CDR3 runs from the conserved cysteine through the conserved F or W. D genes are given only for firm matches. For some rows the clone size is stated as once, few or many, or as a class when expanded; others skip it.

DNA,CDR3,J,D,size,V,length
TGTGCCAGCAGCGTAGCTGGGAGGGGAGATTTTGGTCAGCCCCAGCATTTT,CASSVAGRGDFGQPQHF,TRBJ1-5,-,once,TRBV9,17
TGTGCCAGCAGTTTATTGGGCACCCACACTGAAGCTTTCTTT,CASSLLGTHTEAFF,TRBJ1-1,-,-,TRBV28,14
TGTGCCAGCAGCTTGGACCGGGGGGGCGATTTCGGCAAAAACATTCAGTACTTC,CASSLDRGGDFGKNIQYF,TRBJ2-4,TRBD2,-,TRBV5-8,18
TGCGCCAGCAGCTTGCGAGCGGGTGAAGATACGCAGTATTTT,CASSLRAGEDTQYF,TRBJ2-3,-,few,TRBV5-1,14
TGTGCCAGTAGTACCCCTCCCTTGGGACAGGGTGTCAATGGCTACACCTTC,CASSTPPLGQGVNGYTF,TRBJ1-2,TRBD1,-,TRBV19,17
TGTGCCAGCCAGACAGGGAGATGGACTGAAGCTTTCTTT,CASQTGRWTEAFF,TRBJ1-1,TRBD1,-,TRBV28,13
TGCAGCGTTATACTGGGACAGGGGCGAAATTCACCCCTCCACTTT,CSVILGQGRNSPLHF,TRBJ1-6,TRBD1,-,TRBV29-1,15
TGTGCCAGCAGCTTAGTCGGGGGGCAAAGCTCCTACAATGAGCAGTTCTTC,CASSLVGGQSSYNEQFF,TRBJ2-1,-,-,TRBV11-3,17
TGTGCCAGCAGACTCGGACTGAGCTATAATTCACCCCTCCACTTT,CASRLGLSYNSPLHF,TRBJ1-6,-,-,TRBV6-5,15
TGCGCCAGCAGTGAGGCGGGGCGGAGGGCAGATACGCAGTATTTT,CASSEAGRRADTQYF,TRBJ2-3,-,-,TRBV10-1,15
TGTGCCAGCGGCAGAAGGGGGCGCGACACTGAAGCTTTCTTT,CASGRRGRDTEAFF,TRBJ1-1,TRBD1,-,TRBV2,14
TGCGCCAGCAGCCCGATCAGGGGGGCCGGGGAGCTGTTTTTT,CASSPIRGAGELFF,TRBJ2-2,-,-,TRBV5-1,14
TGTGCCAGCTCACCGGAATTGACAGGGACGTCTGGAAACACCATATATTTT,CASSPELTGTSGNTIYF,TRBJ1-3,TRBD1,-,TRBV18,17
TGTGCCAGCAGCCCCGTCCCCCAAGAGACCCAGTACTTC,CASSPVPQETQYF,TRBJ2-5,-,-,TRBV7-9,13
TGCGCCAGCAGCCAATTCTCTGGACAGGGGGTGATAGATGGCTACACCTTC,CASSQFSGQGVIDGYTF,TRBJ1-2,TRBD1,-,TRBV4-1,17
TGTGCCAGCACCCCTACAGGGATGGGAAACATTCAGTACTTC,CASTPTGMGNIQYF,TRBJ2-4,-,-,TRBV27,14
TGTGCCAGCAGCTTAGCCGACAGGGCTGCTTTCTTT,CASSLADRAAFF,TRBJ1-1,TRBD1,-,TRBV11-2,12
TGTGCCAGCAGCTTAGGGGCGGGACGCTACGAGCAGTACTTC,CASSLGAGRYEQYF,TRBJ2-7,-,-,TRBV7-9,14
TGTGCCAGCAGAGCGGACGGTAGCTCCTACAATGAGCAGTTCTTC,CASRADGSSYNEQFF,TRBJ2-1,-,-,TRBV6-5,15
TGTGCCAGCAGCCAAGACGGGACTGGGCCTTCCTACGAGCAGTACTTC,CASSQDGTGPSYEQYF,TRBJ2-7,-,-,TRBV4-2,16
TGTGCCAGCAGGGACTTCGTGGGCAAAGAGACCCAGTACTTC,CASRDFVGKETQYF,TRBJ2-5,-,-,TRBV2,14
TGTGCCAGCAGTTCCCCGAGCAGGGGGAAGGACGGCTACACCTTC,CASSSPSRGKDGYTF,TRBJ1-2,TRBD1,-,TRBV27,15
TGTGCCAGCAGTGGGGAGGAGACCCAGTACTTC,CASSGEETQYF,TRBJ2-5,-,-,TRBV2,11
TGTGCCAGCAGCTTAATCGGACAGTTGAACACTGAAGCTTTCTTT,CASSLIGQLNTEAFF,TRBJ1-1,-,-,TRBV7-2,15
TGTGCCAGCAGCCCGGGAGATCTGTCTAAAAACATTCAGTACTTC,CASSPGDLSKNIQYF,TRBJ2-4,-,-,TRBV5-8,15
TGTGCCTGGAGTGGCCGACAGGGGGCTTACGAGCAGTACTTC,CAWSGRQGAYEQYF,TRBJ2-7,TRBD1,-,TRBV30,14
TGTGCCAGTAGTACGGACAGGGGGGCCTCTGGGGCCAACGTCCTGACTTTC,CASSTDRGASGANVLTF,TRBJ2-6,TRBD1,-,TRBV19,17
TGTGCCAGCAGCTTAGAGGGAGGGTCCTACGAGCAGTACTTC,CASSLEGGSYEQYF,TRBJ2-7,TRBD2,once,TRBV7-2,14
TGTGCCATCAGAGAGGGACAGACTTACGAGCAGTACTTC,CAIREGQTYEQYF,TRBJ2-7,TRBD1,-,TRBV10-3,13
TGTGCCACCAGCAAACAACCGGGACAGAAGCAACCCCTCCACTTT,CATSKQPGQKQPLHF,TRBJ1-6,TRBD1,-,TRBV15,15
TGCGCCAGCAGCTTGGGTATTATAGGGGGAAGCTACGAGCAGTACTTC,CASSLGIIGGSYEQYF,TRBJ2-7,-,-,TRBV5-1,16
TGTGCCAGCAGTTGGGGCTCGCCGGGACAGGGGGCGGAGACCCAGTACTTC,CASSWGSPGQGAETQYF,TRBJ2-5,TRBD1,-,TRBV27,17
TGCGCCAGCAGCCCGGGGGAAAGTAGGGAGTCCTACGAGCAGTACTTC,CASSPGESRESYEQYF,TRBJ2-7,-,-,TRBV4-3,16
TGCAGTGCTAGTCGGTCTTGGGGCTACACCTTC,CSASRSWGYTF,TRBJ1-2,-,-,TRBV20-1,11
TGTGCCAGCAGCCAATACAGGGGCTCCTACGAGCAGTACTTC,CASSQYRGSYEQYF,TRBJ2-7,TRBD1,-,TRBV14,14
TGTGCCAGCTCACCAGCACAGGGGCAGCCCCAGCATTTT,CASSPAQGQPQHF,TRBJ1-5,TRBD1,few,TRBV18,13
TGTGCCAGCAGACCGAGCCGGGACTACAATGAGCAGTTCTTC,CASRPSRDYNEQFF,TRBJ2-1,-,-,TRBV6-6,14
TGTGCCAGCAGTTACGCGGGGGGTTACGAGCAGTACTTC,CASSYAGGYEQYF,TRBJ2-7,TRBD2,-,TRBV6-5,13
TGTGCCAGCAGCTGGATGTCAGGGATCGACTATGGCTACACCTTC,CASSWMSGIDYGYTF,TRBJ1-2,-,-,TRBV11-2,15
TGTGCCAGCAGCCCACCCGGACTAGCGGGGGGGATCATAATCGGGGAGCTGTTTTTT,CASSPPGLAGGIIIGELFF,TRBJ2-2,TRBD2,-,TRBV5-6,19
TGTGCTAGTGGCCTGAATACAGGTGAGCAGTTCTTC,CASGLNTGEQFF,TRBJ2-1,-,few,TRBV12-5,12
TGCGCCAGCAGCCAGACTAGCGGGAGTATATATACGCAGTATTTT,CASSQTSGSIYTQYF,TRBJ2-3,TRBD2,-,TRBV4-3,15
TGTGCCAGCAGTCCCGGGACAGGACCATACGAGCAGTACTTC,CASSPGTGPYEQYF,TRBJ2-7,TRBD1,-,TRBV7-9,14